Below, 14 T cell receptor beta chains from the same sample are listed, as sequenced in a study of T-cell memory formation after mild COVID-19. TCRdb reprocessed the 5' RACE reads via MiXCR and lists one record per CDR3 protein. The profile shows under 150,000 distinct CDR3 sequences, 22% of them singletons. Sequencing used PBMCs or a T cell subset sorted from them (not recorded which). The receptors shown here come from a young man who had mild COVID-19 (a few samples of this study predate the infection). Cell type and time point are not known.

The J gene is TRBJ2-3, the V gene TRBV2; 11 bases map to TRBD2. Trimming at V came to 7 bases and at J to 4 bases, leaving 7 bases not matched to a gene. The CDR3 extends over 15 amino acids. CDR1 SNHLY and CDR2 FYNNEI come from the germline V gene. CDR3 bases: TGTGCCAGCAAAGAGACTAGCGGGGTTGCAGATACGCAGTATTTT. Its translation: CASKETSGVADTQYF. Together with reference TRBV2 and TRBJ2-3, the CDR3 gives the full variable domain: EPEVTQTPSHQVTQMGQEVILRCVPISNHLYFYWYRQILGQKVEFLVSFYNNEISEKSEIFDDQFSVERPDGSNFTLKIRSTKLEDSAMYFCASKETSGVADTQYFGPGTRLTVL.

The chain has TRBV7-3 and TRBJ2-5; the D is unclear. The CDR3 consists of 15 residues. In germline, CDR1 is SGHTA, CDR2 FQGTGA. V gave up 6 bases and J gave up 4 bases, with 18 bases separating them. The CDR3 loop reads CASRSSPGSRETQYF. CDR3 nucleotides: TGTGCCAGCAGGTCCAGCCCGGGCTCTCGAGAGACCCAGTACTTC.

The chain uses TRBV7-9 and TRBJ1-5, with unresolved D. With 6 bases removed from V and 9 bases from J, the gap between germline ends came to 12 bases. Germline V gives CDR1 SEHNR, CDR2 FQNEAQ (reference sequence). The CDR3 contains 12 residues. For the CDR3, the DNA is TGTGCCAGCAGTCCCGGCGCCGGGCCCCAGCATTTT. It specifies CASSPGAGPQHF. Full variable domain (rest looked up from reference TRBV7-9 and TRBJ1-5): DTGVSQNPRHKITKRGQNVTFRCDPISEHNRLYWYRQTLGQGPEFLTYFQNEAQLEKSRLLSDRFSAERPKGSFSTLEIQRTEQGDSAMYLCASSPGAGPQHFGDGTRLSIL.

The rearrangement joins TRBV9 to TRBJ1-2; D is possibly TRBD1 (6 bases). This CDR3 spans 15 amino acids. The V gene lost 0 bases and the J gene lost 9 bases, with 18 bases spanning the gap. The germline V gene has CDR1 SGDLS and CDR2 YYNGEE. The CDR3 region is CASSVGGGLLPSYTF. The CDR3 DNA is TGTGCCAGCAGCGTAGGAGGGGGGCTCCTTCCCAGCTACACCTTC.

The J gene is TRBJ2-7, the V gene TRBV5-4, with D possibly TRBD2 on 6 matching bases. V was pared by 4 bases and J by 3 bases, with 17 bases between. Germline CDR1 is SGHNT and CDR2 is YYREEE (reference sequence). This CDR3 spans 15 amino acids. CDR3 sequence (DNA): TGTGCCAGCAGCCCCCAGCCCGGGGGAAACTACGAGCAGTACGTC. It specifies CASSPQPGGNYEQYV.

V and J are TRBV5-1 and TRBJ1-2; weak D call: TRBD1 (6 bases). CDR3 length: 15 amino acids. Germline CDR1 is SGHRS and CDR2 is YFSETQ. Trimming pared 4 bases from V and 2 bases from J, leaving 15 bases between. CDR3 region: CASSAQGQANYGYTF. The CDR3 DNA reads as TGCGCCAGCAGCGCCCAGGGACAAGCGAACTATGGCTACACCTTC.

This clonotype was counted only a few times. The CDR3 loop is CASSLGTGRMASEQFF. CDR3 bases: TGTGCCAGCAGCTTAGGGACTGGACGCATGGCATCTGAGCAGTTCTTC. The J gene is TRBJ2-1, the V gene TRBV7-2; tentative D call: TRBD2 (5 bases). CDR3 size: 16 residues. The germline V gene has CDR1 SGHTA and CDR2 FQGNSA. Trimming removed 1 base from V and 9 bases from J, with 19 bases in between.

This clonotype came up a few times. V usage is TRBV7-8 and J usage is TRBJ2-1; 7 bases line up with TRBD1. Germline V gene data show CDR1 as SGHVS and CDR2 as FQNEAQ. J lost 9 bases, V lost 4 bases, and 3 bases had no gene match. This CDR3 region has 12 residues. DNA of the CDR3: TGTGCCAGCAGCTCGGGACAGCTTGAGCAGTTCTTC. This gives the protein CASSSGQLEQFF.

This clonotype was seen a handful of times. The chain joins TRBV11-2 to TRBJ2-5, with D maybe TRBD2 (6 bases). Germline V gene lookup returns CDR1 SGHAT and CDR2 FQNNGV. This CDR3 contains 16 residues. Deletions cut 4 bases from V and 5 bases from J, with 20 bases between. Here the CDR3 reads CASSSPGEGVRETQYF. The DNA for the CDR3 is TGTGCCAGCAGCTCCCCGGGGGAAGGGGTACGGGAGACCCAGTACTTC.

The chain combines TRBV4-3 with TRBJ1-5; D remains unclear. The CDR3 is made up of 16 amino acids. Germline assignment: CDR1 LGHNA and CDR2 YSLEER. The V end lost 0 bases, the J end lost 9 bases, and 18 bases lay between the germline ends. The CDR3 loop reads CASSQDIGSEYGPQHF. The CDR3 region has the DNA TGCGCCAGCAGCCAAGACATCGGATCCGAATACGGGCCCCAGCATTTT.

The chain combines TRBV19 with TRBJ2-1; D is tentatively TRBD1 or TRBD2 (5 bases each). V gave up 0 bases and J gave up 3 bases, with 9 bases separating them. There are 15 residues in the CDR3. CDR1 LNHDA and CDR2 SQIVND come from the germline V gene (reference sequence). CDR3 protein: CASSIDRESYNEQFF. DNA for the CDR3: TGTGCCAGTAGTATAGACAGGGAGAGCTACAATGAGCAGTTCTTC.

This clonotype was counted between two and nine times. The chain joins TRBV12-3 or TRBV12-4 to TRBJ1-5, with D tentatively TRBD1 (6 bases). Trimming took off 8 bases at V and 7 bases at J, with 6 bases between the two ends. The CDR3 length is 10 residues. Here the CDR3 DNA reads TGTGCCAGCGGACAGCAGCCCCAGCATTTT. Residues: CASGQQPQHF.

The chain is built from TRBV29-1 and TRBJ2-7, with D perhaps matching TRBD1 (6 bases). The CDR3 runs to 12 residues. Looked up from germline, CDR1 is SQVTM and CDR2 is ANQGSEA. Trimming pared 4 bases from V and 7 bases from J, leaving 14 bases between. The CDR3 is CSVGTPQGEQYV. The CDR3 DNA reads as TGCAGCGTTGGGACACCCCAGGGGGAGCAGTACGTC.

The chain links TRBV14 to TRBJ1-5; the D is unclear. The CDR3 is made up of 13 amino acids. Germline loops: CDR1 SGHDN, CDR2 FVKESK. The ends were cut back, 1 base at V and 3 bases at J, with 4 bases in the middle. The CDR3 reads CASSQGFNQPQHF. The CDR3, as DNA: TGTGCCAGCAGCCAAGGGTTCAATCAGCCCCAGCATTTT.